This T cell receptor beta chain was sequenced for a study of T cell responses to AZD1222 COVID-19 vaccine. On this clone: What it binds is not known.

Some clones are missing from TCRdb's copy, which holds only in-frame ones; the method was immunoSEQ multiplex PCR. The data hold 140,000 or so clones, with 92% observed a single time. Overall study findings and caveats: A reported finding is that nearly half of spike-specific TCRs target unmutated variant regions.

Germline values: CDR1 SEHNR, CDR2 FQNEAQ (reference sequence). This CDR3 comprises 13 residues. Trimming took 5 bases from V and 6 from J, leaving 13 bases between them. Here the sequenced sample was peripheral blood, taken 28 days after the second AZD1222 dose. The receptor comes from an adult who received the AZD1222 COVID-19 vaccine. The rearrangement uses TRBV7-9 and TRBJ1-2; possible D gene TRBD1, 6 bases. The CDR3 DNA reads TGTGCCAGCAGCGGGACGACAGGACATGGCTACACCTTC. Protein sequence: CASSGTTGHGYTF.